The clone carrying this T cell receptor (beta chain) was detected a few times. What it binds is not known. These data come from a study of T cells after yellow fever vaccination. Points from the study as a whole: The CD4 compartment and the CD8 compartment contained a small share of clonotypes in common. FACS-sorted repertoires could harbor abundant contaminating bulk-population clonotypes. Most clones from primary vaccination resurfaced after the booster (under 97% CD4, 88% CD8).

Germline V gene sequence: CDR1 MNHNS, CDR2 SASEGT. V shed 6 bases, J shed 6 bases, and the junction held 11 bases outside the gene matches. The CDR3 spans 16 residues. TCRdb reprocessed the 5' RACE reads via MiXCR and lists one record per CDR3 protein. The data contain some 670,000 distinct CDR3 sequences, more than 9% of them singletons. The chain employs TRBV6-1 and TRBJ2-1, with 10 bases lining up with TRBD2. The receptor was isolated from a man in his thirties or forties who received the YFV17D yellow fever vaccine. Sample: PBMCs, taken on the day of the yellow fever booster vaccination. This CDR3 is CASSSRLAGDRNEQFF. CDR3 in DNA: TGTGCCAGCAGCTCACGGCTAGCGGGAGATCGCAATGAGCAGTTCTTC.